This TCR beta chain was captured in a study of blood T cell repertoires in COVID-19. Only in-frame clones appear in the TCRdb table, and some are missing; sequencing was by immunoSEQ multiplex PCR. This sample yields 200,000 or so clones, of which over 75% are seen a single time; 6.5% to 8.5% belongs to the top ten. Germline V gene data show CDR1 as SQVTM and CDR2 as ANQGSEA. CDR3 size: 11 residues. Deletions cut 7 bases from V and 8 bases from J, with 11 bases between. Membership in each cohort depended on participant-reported clinical history. The J gene is TRBJ1-4, the V gene TRBV29-1; D may be TRBD1 (5 bases). The sequence was collected from a woman in her thirties or forties with acute COVID-19. The sample taken for sequencing was PBMCs or T cells enriched from blood (not recorded which). In DNA, the CDR3 is TGCAGCGGCCTGGAGGGGGAAAAACTGTTTTTT. Protein: CSGLEGEKLFF.